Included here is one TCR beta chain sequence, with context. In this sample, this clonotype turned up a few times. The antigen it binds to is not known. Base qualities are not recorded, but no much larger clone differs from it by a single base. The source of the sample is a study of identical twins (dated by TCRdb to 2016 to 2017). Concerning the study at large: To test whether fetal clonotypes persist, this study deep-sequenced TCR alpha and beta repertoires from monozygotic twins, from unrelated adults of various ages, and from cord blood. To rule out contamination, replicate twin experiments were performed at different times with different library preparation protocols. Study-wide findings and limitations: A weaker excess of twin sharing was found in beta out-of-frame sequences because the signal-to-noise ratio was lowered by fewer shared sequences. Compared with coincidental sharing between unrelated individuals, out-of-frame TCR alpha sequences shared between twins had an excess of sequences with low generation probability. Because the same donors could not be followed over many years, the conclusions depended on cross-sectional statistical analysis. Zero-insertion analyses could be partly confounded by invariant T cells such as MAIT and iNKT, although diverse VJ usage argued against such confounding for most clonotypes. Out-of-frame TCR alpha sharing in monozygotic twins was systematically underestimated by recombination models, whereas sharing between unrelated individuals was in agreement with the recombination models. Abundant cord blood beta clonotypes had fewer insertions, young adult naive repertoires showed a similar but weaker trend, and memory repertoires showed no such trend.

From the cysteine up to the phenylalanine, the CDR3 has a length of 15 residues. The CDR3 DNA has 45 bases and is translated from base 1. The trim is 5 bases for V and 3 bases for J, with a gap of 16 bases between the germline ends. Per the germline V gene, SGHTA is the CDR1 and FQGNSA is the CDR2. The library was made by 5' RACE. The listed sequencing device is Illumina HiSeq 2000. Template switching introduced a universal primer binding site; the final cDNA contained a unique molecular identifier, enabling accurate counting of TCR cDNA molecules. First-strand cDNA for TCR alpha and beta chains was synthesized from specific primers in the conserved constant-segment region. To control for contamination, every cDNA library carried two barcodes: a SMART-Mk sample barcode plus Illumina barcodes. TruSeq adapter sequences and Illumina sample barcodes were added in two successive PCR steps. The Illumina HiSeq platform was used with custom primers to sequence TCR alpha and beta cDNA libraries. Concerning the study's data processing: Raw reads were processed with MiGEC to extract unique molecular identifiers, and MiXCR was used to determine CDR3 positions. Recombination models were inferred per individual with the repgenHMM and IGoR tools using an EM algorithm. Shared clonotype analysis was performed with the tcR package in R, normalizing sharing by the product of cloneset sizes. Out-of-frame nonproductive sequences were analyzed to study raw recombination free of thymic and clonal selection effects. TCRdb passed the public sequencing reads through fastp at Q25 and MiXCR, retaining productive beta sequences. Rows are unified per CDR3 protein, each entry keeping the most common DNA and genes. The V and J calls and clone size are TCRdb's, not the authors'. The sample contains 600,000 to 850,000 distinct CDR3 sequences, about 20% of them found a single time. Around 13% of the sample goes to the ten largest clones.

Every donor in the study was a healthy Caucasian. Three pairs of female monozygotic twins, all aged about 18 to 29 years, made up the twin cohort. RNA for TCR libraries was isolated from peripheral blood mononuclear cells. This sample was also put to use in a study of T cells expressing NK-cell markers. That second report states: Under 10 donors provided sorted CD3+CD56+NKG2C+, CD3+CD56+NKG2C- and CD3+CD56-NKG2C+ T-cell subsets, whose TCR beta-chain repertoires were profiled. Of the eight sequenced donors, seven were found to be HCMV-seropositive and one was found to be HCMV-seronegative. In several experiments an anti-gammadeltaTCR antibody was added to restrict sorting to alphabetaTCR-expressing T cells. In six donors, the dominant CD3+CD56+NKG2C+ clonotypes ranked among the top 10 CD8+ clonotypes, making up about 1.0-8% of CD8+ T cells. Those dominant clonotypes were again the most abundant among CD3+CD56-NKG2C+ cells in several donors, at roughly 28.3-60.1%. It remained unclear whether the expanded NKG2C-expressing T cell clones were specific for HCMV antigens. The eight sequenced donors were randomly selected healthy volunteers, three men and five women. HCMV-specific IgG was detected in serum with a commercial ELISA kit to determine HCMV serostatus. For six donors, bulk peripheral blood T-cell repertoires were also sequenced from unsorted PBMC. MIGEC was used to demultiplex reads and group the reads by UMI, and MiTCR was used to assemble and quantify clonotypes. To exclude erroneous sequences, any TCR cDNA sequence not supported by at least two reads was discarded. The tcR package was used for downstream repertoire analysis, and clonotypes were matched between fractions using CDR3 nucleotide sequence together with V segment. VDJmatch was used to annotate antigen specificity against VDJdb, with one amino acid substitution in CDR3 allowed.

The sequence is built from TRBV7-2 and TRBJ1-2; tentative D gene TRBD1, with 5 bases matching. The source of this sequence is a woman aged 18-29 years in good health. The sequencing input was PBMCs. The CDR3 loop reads CASSQQSGGDYGYTF. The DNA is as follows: TGTGCCAGCAGCCAGCAATCCGGGGGTGACTATGGCTACACCTTC.